This T cell receptor (beta chain) came from a study of blood T cell repertoires in COVID-19. Study at large: Italy, Spain and the United States were the sources of the convalescent and acute COVID-19 samples.

Trimming took 6 bases from V and 2 from J; bases not matched to a gene: 8. The CDR3 loop spans 15 amino acids. From germline, CDR1 is LGHNA and CDR2 YSLEER. Libraries were prepared by immunoSEQ multiplex PCR; TCRdb keeps only in-frame clonotypes and omits some of them. This sample yields a few hundred thousand clones, of which about 90% are seen a single time; roughly 1.2% belongs to the top ten. What was sequenced was peripheral blood. The chain links TRBV4-3 to TRBJ2-3; TRBD1 matches 7 bases. This receptor was obtained from a middle-aged man with acute or convalescent COVID-19. This CDR3 is CASRETGRYTDTQYF. The CDR3 DNA reads as TGCGCCAGCAGAGAGACAGGGCGCTACACAGATACGCAGTATTTT.